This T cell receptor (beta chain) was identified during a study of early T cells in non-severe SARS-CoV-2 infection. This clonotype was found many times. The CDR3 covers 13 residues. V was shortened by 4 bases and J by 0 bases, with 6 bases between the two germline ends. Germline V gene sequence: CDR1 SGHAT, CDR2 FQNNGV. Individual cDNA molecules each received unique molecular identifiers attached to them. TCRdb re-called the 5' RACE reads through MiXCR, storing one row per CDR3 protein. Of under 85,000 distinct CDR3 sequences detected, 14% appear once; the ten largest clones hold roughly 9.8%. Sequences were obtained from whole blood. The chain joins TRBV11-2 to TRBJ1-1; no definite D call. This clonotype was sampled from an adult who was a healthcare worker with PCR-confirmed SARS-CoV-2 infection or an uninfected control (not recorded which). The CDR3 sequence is CASSYRLNTEAFF. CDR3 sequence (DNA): TGTGCCAGCAGCTACCGACTGAACACTGAAGCTTTCTTT.